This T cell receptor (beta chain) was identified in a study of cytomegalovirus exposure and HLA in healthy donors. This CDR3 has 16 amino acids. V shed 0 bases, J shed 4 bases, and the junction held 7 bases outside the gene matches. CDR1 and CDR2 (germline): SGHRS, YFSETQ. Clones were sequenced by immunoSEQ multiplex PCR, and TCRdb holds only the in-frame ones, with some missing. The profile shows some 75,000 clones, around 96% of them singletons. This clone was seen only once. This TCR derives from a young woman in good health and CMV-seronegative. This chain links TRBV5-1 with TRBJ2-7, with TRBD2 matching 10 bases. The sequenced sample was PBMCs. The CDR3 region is CASSLATSGMVYEQYF. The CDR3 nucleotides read TGCGCCAGCAGCTTGGCCACTAGCGGGATGGTGTACGAGCAGTACTTC.